Described below is a single T cell receptor (beta chain) sequence and its context. This sample was taken from a study of T cell changes during pregnancy in multiple sclerosis. The germline gives CDR1 MNHEY, CDR2 SMNVEV (reference sequence). Trimming at V came to 4 bases and at J to 0 bases, leaving 2 bases not matched to a gene. The CDR3 consists of 15 residues. Here immunoSEQ multiplex PCR was the method, and the copy in TCRdb shows in-frame clones only, minus some. The table has tens of thousands of clones, around 89% seen once. The gene calls are TRBV27 and TRBJ1-3, with TRBD1 matching over 8 bases. This sample comprised CD4+ T cells from peripheral blood mononuclear cells, obtained in the first trimester of pregnancy. The origin of this receptor is a female donor with multiple sclerosis, enrolled in a pregnancy study. CDR3 in amino acids: CASSSTGGSGNTIYF. CDR3 in DNA: TGTGCCAGCAGTTCAACAGGGGGCTCTGGAAACACCATATATTTT.